This TCR beta chain is drawn from a study of CD8+ T cells in alopecia areata. Study information: Affected scalp percentage determined the severity score of treated patients.

Specified treatment: oral pan-JAK inhibitor, 5-10 mg twice daily. Sorting from PBMCs produced CD4+ and CD8+ T cells. Extracted RNA was reverse transcribed into cDNA, the sequencing template. The repertoire was sequenced with immunoSEQ multiplex PCR; TCRdb's copy has only in-frame clones and lacks some. The sample records about 110,000 clones, around three fifths being singletons. This receptor was identified in a human donor with alopecia areata. Sequences were derived from CD8+ T cells sorted from blood, sampled at week 24, from a patient treated with tofacitinib.

CDR3 amino acids: CASRGGYYGYTF. The DNA for the CDR3 is TGTGCCAGCAGAGGCGGCTACTATGGCTACACCTTC. The chain links TRBV9 to TRBJ1-2; D uncertain. The CDR3 has 12 residues. Looked up from germline, CDR1 is SGDLS and CDR2 is YYNGEE. Trimming removed 5 bases from V and 3 bases from J, with 8 bases in between.